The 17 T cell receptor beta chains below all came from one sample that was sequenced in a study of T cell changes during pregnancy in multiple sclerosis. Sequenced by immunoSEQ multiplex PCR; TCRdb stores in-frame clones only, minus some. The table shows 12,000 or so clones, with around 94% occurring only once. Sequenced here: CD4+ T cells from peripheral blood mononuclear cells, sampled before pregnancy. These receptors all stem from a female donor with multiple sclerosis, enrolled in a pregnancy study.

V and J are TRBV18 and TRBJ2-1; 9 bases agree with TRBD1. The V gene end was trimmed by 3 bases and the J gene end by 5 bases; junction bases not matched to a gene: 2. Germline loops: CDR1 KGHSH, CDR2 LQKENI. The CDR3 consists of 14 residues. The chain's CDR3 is CASSPRDRDNEQFF. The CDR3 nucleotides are TGTGCCAGCTCACCCCGGGACAGGGACAATGAGCAGTTCTTC.

The CDR3: CSVSKGGVTEAFF. The DNA of the CDR3 is TGCAGCGTATCCAAAGGGGGCGTAACTGAAGCTTTCTTT. The chain uses TRBV29-1 and TRBJ1-1; 7 bases match TRBD1. Per the germline V gene, CDR1 is SQVTM and CDR2 is ANQGSEA. The CDR3 extends over 13 amino acids. After removal of 6 bases from V and 5 bases from J, the junction contained 9 bases not matched to a gene.

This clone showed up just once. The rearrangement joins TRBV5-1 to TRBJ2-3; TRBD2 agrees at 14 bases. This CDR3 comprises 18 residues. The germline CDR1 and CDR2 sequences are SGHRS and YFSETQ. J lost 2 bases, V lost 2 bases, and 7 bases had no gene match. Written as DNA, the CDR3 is TGCGCCAGCAGCTTAAAAGGGACTAGCGGGGGATCCACAGATACGCAGTATTTT. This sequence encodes CASSLKGTSGGSTDTQYF.

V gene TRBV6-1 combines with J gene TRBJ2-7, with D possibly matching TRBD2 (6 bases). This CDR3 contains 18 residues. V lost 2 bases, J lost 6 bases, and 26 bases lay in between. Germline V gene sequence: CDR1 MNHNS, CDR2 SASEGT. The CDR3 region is CASSELGGLTSNPSEQYF. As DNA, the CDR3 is TGTGCCAGCAGTGAATTGGGGGGTTTGACTAGTAATCCCTCCGAGCAGTACTTC.

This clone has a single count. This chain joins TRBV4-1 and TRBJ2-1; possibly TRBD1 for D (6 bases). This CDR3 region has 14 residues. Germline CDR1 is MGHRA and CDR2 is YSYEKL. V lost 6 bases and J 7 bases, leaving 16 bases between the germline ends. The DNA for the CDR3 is TGCGCCAGCAGGCGACCGGGGACAAAGAATGAGCAGTTCTTC. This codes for CASRRPGTKNEQFF.

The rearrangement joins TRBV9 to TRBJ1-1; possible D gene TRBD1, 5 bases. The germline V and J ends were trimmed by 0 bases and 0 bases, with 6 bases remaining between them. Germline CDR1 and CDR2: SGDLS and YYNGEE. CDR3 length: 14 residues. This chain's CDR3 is CASSVGQLNTEAFF. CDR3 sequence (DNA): TGTGCCAGCAGCGTAGGACAGCTGAACACTGAAGCTTTCTTT.

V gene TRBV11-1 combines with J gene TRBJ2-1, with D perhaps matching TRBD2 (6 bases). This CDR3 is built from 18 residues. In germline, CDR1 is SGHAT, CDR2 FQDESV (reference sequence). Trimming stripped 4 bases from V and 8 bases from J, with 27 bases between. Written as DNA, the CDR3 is TGTGCCAGCAGCTCTGGCTTCCAGTTTATCGGAGGGAACGATGAGCAGTTCTTC. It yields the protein CASSSGFQFIGGNDEQFF.

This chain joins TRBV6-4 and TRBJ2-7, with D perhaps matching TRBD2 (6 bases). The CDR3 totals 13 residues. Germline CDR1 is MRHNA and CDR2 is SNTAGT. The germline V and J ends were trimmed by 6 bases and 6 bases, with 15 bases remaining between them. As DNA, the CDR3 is TGTGCCAGCAGCGCCAACCCCGGGGGCGAGCAGTACTTC. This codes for CASSANPGGEQYF.

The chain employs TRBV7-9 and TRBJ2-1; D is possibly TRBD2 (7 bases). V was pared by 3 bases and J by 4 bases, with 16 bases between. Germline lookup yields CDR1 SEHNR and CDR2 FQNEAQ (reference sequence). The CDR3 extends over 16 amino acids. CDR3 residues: CASSFHEGGRYNEQFF. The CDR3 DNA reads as TGTGCCAGCAGCTTCCATGAGGGGGGGCGGTACAATGAGCAGTTCTTC.

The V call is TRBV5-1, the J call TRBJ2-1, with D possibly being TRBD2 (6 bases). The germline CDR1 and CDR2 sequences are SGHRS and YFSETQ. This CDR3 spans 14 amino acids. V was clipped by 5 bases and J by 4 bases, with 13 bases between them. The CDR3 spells CASRVGGTYNEQFF. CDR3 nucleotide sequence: TGCGCCAGCAGGGTGGGGGGTACATACAATGAGCAGTTCTTC.

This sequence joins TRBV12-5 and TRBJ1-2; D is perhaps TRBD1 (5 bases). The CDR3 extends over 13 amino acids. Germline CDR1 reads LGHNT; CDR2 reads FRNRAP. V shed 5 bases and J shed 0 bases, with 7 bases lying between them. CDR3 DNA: TGTGCTAGTGGTCTGACAGCTAACTATGGCTACACCTTC. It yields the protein CASGLTANYGYTF.

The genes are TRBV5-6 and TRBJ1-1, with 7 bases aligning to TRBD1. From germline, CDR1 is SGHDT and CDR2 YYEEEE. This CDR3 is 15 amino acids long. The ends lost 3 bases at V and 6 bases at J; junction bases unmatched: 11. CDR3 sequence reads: CASSYRDSLSPEAFF. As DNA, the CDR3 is TGTGCCAGCAGCTACCGGGACAGCCTTAGTCCTGAAGCTTTCTTT.

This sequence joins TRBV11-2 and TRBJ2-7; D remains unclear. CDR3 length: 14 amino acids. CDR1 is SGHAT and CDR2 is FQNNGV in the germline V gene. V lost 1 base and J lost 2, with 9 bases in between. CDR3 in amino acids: CASSLVQLAYEQYF. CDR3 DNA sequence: TGTGCCAGCAGCTTAGTACAGCTGGCCTACGAGCAGTACTTC. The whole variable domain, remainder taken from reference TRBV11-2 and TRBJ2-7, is EAGVAQSPRYKIIEKRQSVAFWCNPISGHATLYWYQQILGQGPKLLIQFQNNGVVDDSQLPKDRFSAERLKGVDSTLKIQPAKLEDSAVYLCASSLVQLAYEQYFGPGTRLTVT.

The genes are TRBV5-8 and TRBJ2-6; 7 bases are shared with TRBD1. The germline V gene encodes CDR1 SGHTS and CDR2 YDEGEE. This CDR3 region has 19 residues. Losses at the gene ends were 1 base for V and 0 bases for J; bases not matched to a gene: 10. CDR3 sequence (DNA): TGTGCCAGCAGCTTGCTCGGGACAGCTTTACACTCTGGGGCCAACGTCCTGACTTTC. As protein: CASSLLGTALHSGANVLTF.

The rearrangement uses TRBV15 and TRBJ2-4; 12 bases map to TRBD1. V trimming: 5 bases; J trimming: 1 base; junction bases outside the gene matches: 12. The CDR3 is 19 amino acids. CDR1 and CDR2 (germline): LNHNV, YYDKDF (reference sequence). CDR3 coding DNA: TGTGCCACCAGCGAAGGGGGGACAGGGGGCCTCGGGGCCAAAAACATTCAGTACTTC. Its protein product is CATSEGGTGGLGAKNIQYF.

The CDR3 DNA reads as TGTGCCAGCAGCGATACAGGGGGCTATGGCTACACCTTC. It is translated as CASSDTGGYGYTF. This chain connects TRBV6-4 to TRBJ1-2, with 8 bases that match TRBD1. Germline lookup yields CDR1 MRHNA and CDR2 SNTAGT. V lost 6 bases and J lost 4; bases outside the gene matches: 4. The length of the CDR3 is 13 residues.

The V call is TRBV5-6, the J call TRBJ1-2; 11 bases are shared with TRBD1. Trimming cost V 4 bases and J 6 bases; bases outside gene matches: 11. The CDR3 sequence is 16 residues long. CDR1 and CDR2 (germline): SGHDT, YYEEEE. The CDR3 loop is CASSLGQGEDLDGYTF. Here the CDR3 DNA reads TGTGCCAGCAGCCTGGGACAGGGGGAAGATCTAGATGGCTACACCTTC.